These T cell receptor beta chains were read from a single sample in a study of T-cell memory formation after mild COVID-19. TCRdb analysed the 5' RACE reads with MiXCR anew, one entry per CDR3 protein. The sample contains approximately 570,000 distinct CDR3 sequences, roughly 18% of which appear only once. The source material was PBMCs or a T cell subset sorted from them (not recorded which). The receptors shown here come from an adult woman who had mild COVID-19 (a few samples of this study predate the infection). Cell type and time point are not known. Both conserved end residues are part of each CDR3. The order of the fields is D gene, J gene, clone size, V gene, CDR3 DNA, CDR3 protein. The D gene is left open where the match is weak. Some rows mark clone size as missing; the rest say once, few, many or name a class of expanded clone.

>.|TRBJ2-3|few|TRBV9
TGTGCCAGCAGCTTGGGACTTATCACAGATACGCAGTATTTT
CASSLGLITDTQYF
>TRBD2|TRBJ2-1|.|TRBV5-6
TGTGCCAGCAGCATACCCGGGACTAGCCGGGACAATGAGCAGTTCTTC
CASSIPGTSRDNEQFF
>.|TRBJ2-2|.|TRBV24-1
TGTGCCACCAGTGATCCACACAACACCGGGGAGCTGTTTTTT
CATSDPHNTGELFF
>TRBD1|TRBJ1-1|.|TRBV10-3
TGTGCCATCAGTGGACAGGGCCTAGACACTGAAGCTTTCTTT
CAISGQGLDTEAFF
>TRBD1|TRBJ1-2|.|TRBV14
TGTGCCAGCAGCGGGGGATTTCGACAGGGGACTAACTATGGCTACACCTTC
CASSGGFRQGTNYGYTF
>.|TRBJ1-3|.|TRBV19
TGTGCCAGTAGTATAGACGCCGGGACGTCTCGTGGAAACACCATATATTTT
CASSIDAGTSRGNTIYF
>TRBD1|TRBJ1-5|few|TRBV5-8
TGTGCCAGCAGTCACGGGACAGGGGGCGATCAGCCCCAGCATTTT
CASSHGTGGDQPQHF
>TRBD2|TRBJ2-5|few|TRBV19
TGTGCCAGTATGAGCGGGAGGGCCGAGGAGACCCAGTACTTC
CASMSGRAEETQYF
>TRBD1|TRBJ1-2|.|TRBV7-8
TGTGCCAGCAGCCAAGACAGGGGAGGGGATGGCTACACCTTC
CASSQDRGGDGYTF
>.|TRBJ1-1|few|TRBV7-9
TGTGCCAGCAGCTCCAGGGGCTTGAACACTGAAGCTTTCTTT
CASSSRGLNTEAFF
>TRBD2|TRBJ2-5|.|TRBV7-3
TGTGCCAGCAGCCCACTAGCGGGAGTCGAAGAGACCCAGTACTTC
CASSPLAGVEETQYF
>.|TRBJ2-4|once|TRBV20-1
TGCAGTGCTAGCCCTTCCAGGACTTCTATGAAAAACATTCAGTACTTC
CSASPSRTSMKNIQYF
>.|TRBJ1-2|few|TRBV15
TGTGCCACCAGCAGGGACGTGGGAGGGGTGAGCTACACCTTC
CATSRDVGGVSYTF
>TRBD1|TRBJ2-7|many|TRBV7-8
TGTGCCAGCAGCCGTGACAGGGGCGAGCAGTACTTC
CASSRDRGEQYF
>.|TRBJ1-2|.|TRBV6-5
TGTGCCACCTCCCCTCGGACAGCTTATGGCTACACCTTC
CATSPRTAYGYTF
>.|TRBJ2-3|few|TRBV4-2
TGTGCCAGCAGCCAAGAATCGATAGCGCCCGAGGGGAAGTATTTT
CASSQESIAPEGKYF
>TRBD1|TRBJ2-1|few|TRBV3-1
TGTGCCAGCAGCTTTGACAGGGGAGCCTACAATGAGCAGTTCTTC
CASSFDRGAYNEQFF
>.|TRBJ1-2|.|TRBV15
TGTGCCACCAGCTCAGGTACCCCGGGCTTTGATGGCTACACCTTC
CATSSGTPGFDGYTF
>TRBD2|TRBJ2-1|.|TRBV5-8
TGTGCCAGCAGCCTCGGACTAGCGGCGGCGAATGAGCAGTTCTTC
CASSLGLAAANEQFF
>.|TRBJ1-1|few|TRBV6-2/TRBV6-3
TGTGCCACCCTAGGGGTCGTGAACACTGAAGCTTTCTTT
CATLGVVNTEAFF
>TRBD1|TRBJ1-1|.|TRBV5-6
TGTGCCAGCAGCAAGCAGGGGGGGCGGAACACTGAAGCTTTCTTT
CASSKQGGRNTEAFF
>.|TRBJ2-1|few|TRBV6-2/TRBV6-3
TGTGCCAGCAGTTACAAATGGGACTGGGCTAATGAGCAGTTCTTC
CASSYKWDWANEQFF
>TRBD2|TRBJ2-1|few|TRBV7-3
TGTGCCAGCAGCTTAACCGGGACTAGCGCAAACAATGAGCAGTTCTTC
CASSLTGTSANNEQFF
>.|TRBJ1-5|many|TRBV5-1
TGCGCCAGCAGTAGGGACAGCAATCAGCCCCAGCATTTT
CASSRDSNQPQHF
>.|TRBJ1-2|many|TRBV19
TGTGCCAGTAGTCCCGCTGGCTATGGCTACACCTTC
CASSPAGYGYTF
>.|TRBJ2-3|.|TRBV2
TGTGCCAGCAGTGTTGGGATCACAGATACGCAGTATTTT
CASSVGITDTQYF
>TRBD1|TRBJ2-1|few|TRBV5-1
TGCGCCAGCAGCTTGGAGGGCAGGGGGCGCCCCCCATACGACAATGAGCAGTTCTTC
CASSLEGRGRPPYDNEQFF
>TRBD2|TRBJ2-7|few|TRBV6-1
TGTGCCAGCAGTGTAGGGACTAGCAGTATCTACGAGCAGTACTTC
CASSVGTSSIYEQYF
>.|TRBJ2-5|many|TRBV7-6
TGTGCCAGCAGCTTTTCGTGGGAGACCCAGTACTTC
CASSFSWETQYF
>.|TRBJ1-1|.|TRBV30
TGTGCCGGGACGCAAGGGGCAGACACTGAAGCTTTCTTT
CAGTQGADTEAFF
>.|TRBJ1-2|few|TRBV2
TGTGCCAGCAGTGAAGGGACAGAGCCCGCTAACTATGGCTACACCTTC
CASSEGTEPANYGYTF
>.|TRBJ2-5|.|TRBV15
TGTGCCACCAGCGGTCGCCGGCAAGAGACCCAGTACTTC
CATSGRRQETQYF
>TRBD1|TRBJ2-3|few|TRBV5-1
TGCGCCAGCAGCACATTCGGACAGGGGCCTAGCACAGATACGCAGTATTTT
CASSTFGQGPSTDTQYF
>TRBD1|TRBJ1-2|.|TRBV7-2
TGTGCCAGCAGCCGGAACCGACAGGGCCGGAACTATGGCTACACCTTC
CASSRNRQGRNYGYTF
>.|TRBJ1-1|.|TRBV5-6
TGTGCCAGCAGCTTGGCCGTAGGGTTACGGGACACTGAAGCTTTCTTT
CASSLAVGLRDTEAFF
>.|TRBJ2-7|.|TRBV7-2
TGTGCCAGCAGCCCCGACGGGTCCTACGAGCAGGACTTC
CASSPDGSYEQDF
>.|TRBJ2-7|few|TRBV28
TGTGCCAGCAGTCCCGACAGGATACAGTACTTC
CASSPDRIQYF
>.|TRBJ2-1|.|TRBV25-1
TGTGCCAGCATAGGAAATTTACAGGGCGGCGAGCAGTTCTTC
CASIGNLQGGEQFF
>TRBD1|TRBJ1-5|many|TRBV7-2
TGTGCCAGCAGCCAAGGGACAGCTAATCAGCCCCAGCATTTT
CASSQGTANQPQHF
>.|TRBJ2-5|.|TRBV7-9
TGTGCCAGCAGCTTGGGTAGTATCCGGGAGACCCAGTACTTC
CASSLGSIRETQYF
>TRBD2|TRBJ2-7|.|TRBV20-1
TGCAGTGCTAGAGAGAAAGCGGGAGTTACCTACGAGCAGTACTTC
CSAREKAGVTYEQYF
>TRBD2|TRBJ2-7|many|TRBV5-1
TGCGCCAGCAGCACGGAGCGGGGGCACTTCTACGAGCAGTACTTC
CASSTERGHFYEQYF
>TRBD1|TRBJ2-7|.|TRBV6-2/TRBV6-3
TGTGCCAGCAGTTACTCATCAGGGGGTTACTACGAGCAGTACTTC
CASSYSSGGYYEQYF
>TRBD2|TRBJ2-7|few|TRBV5-1
TGCGCCAGCAGCTTGGGAGCGGGAGGACCATCCTACAACTCCTACGAGCAGTACTTC
CASSLGAGGPSYNSYEQYF
>.|TRBJ2-1|.|TRBV7-2
TGTGCCAGCAGCTTAGATGGGTCGGAGATACCGTTCTTC
CASSLDGSEIPFF
>.|TRBJ2-5|.|TRBV25-1
TGTGCCAGCACTCGGAGGGGCCAAGAGACCCAGTACTTC
CASTRRGQETQYF
>.|TRBJ2-7|.|TRBV5-1
TGCGCCAGCAGACTTGGTGGAGATGCCTACGAGCAGTACTTC
CASRLGGDAYEQYF
>.|TRBJ2-3|.|TRBV30
TGTGCCTGGAGTGTTGGGGCCGCAGATACGCAGTATTTT
CAWSVGAADTQYF
>.|TRBJ2-6|.|TRBV6-5
TGTGCCAGCAGTCACCATCTCGGAAGCTCTGGGGCCAACGTCCTGACTTTC
CASSHHLGSSGANVLTF
>.|TRBJ1-2|.|TRBV29-1
TGCAGCGTTGCCGGAGGTAACGGCTACACCTTC
CSVAGGNGYTF
>TRBD1|TRBJ2-5|.|TRBV3-1
TGTGCCAGCAGCCAAAGGGGGCGTGCGTGGCAAGAGACCCAGTACTTC
CASSQRGRAWQETQYF
>.|TRBJ1-1|.|TRBV5-5
TGTGCCAGCAGCCAGCCGTTCCAACTGGGGACTGAAGCTTTCTTT
CASSQPFQLGTEAFF
>TRBD1|TRBJ2-1|.|TRBV7-9
TGTGCCAGCAGCACCGGACAGGGAGAGTACAATGAGCAGTTCTTC
CASSTGQGEYNEQFF
>.|TRBJ1-5|.|TRBV15
TGTGCCACCAGCAGAGATCTGAAGGGGGGTGGTCAGCCCCAGCATTTT
CATSRDLKGGGQPQHF